The rows below give T cell receptor beta chains drawn from one sample of a study of early T cells in non-severe SARS-CoV-2 infection. TCRdb called the 5' RACE reads again in MiXCR, with one record for every CDR3 protein. The sample consists of about 56,000 distinct CDR3 sequences, around 16% of them appearing once. This specimen consisted of whole blood, obtained at baseline. Receptors were obtained from an adult who was a healthcare worker with PCR-confirmed SARS-CoV-2 infection or an uninfected control (not recorded which). Both conserved end residues are part of each CDR3. The D gene is left open where the match is weak. For some rows the clone size is stated as once, few or many, or as a class when expanded; others skip it.

many,TRBD2,TRBV5-1,TRBJ2-3,TGCGCCAGCAGCTCCCGGACTAGCGGGAGTCCAGATACGCAGTATTTT,CASSSRTSGSPDTQYF
many,TRBD1,TRBV28,TRBJ2-7,TGTGCCAGCAGTTTGGGACAGTCCAATTTGCAGTACTTC,CASSLGQSNLQYF
few,.,TRBV11-2,TRBJ1-1,TGTGCCAGCAGCACTTACAGCGGGAACATGAACACTGAAGCTTTCTTT,CASSTYSGNMNTEAFF
.,.,TRBV7-9,TRBJ2-3,TGTGCCAGCAGCTTAGCACGGCTAAGGCCAGATACGCAGTATTTT,CASSLARLRPDTQYF
.,.,TRBV18,TRBJ1-5,TGTGCCACCAGGGGTTTTGACAATCAGCCCCAGCATTTT,CATRGFDNQPQHF
many,TRBD1,TRBV20-1,TRBJ2-7,TGCAGTGCTAGAGATCGCAGGACAGGGGGCTCCTACGAGCAGTACTTC,CSARDRRTGGSYEQYF
.,.,TRBV7-9,TRBJ2-5,TGTGCCAGCAGCTTATCGGGGTGGGCCCGCCCAGAGACCCAGTACTTC,CASSLSGWARPETQYF
few,TRBD1,TRBV4-1,TRBJ1-6,TGCGCCAGCAGCCAGCGTCTCCGGGACAGGGCTACCTATAATTCACCCCTCCACTTT,CASSQRLRDRATYNSPLHF
.,TRBD2,TRBV20-1,TRBJ2-3,TGCAGTGCTAGGCGGGAGGGCCGGAGGAGCACAGATACGCAGTATTTT,CSARREGRRSTDTQYF
few,.,TRBV2,TRBJ1-6,TGTGCCAGCAGTGCTGAGCCCGGAGGTTCACCCCTCCACTTT,CASSAEPGGSPLHF
.,.,TRBV18,TRBJ2-2,TGTGCCAGCTCACCAGGCAGACAGAACACCGGGGAGCTGTTTTTT,CASSPGRQNTGELFF
few,.,TRBV3-1,TRBJ2-1,TGTGCCAGCAGCCACAACCAGGGATACTACAATGAGCAGTTCTTC,CASSHNQGYYNEQFF
few,.,TRBV7-2,TRBJ2-6,TGTGCCAGCAGCTTAGTTTCCACTTCTGACTCTGGGGCCAACGTCCTGACTTTC,CASSLVSTSDSGANVLTF
.,.,TRBV28,TRBJ1-5,TGTGCCAGCAGTTTGAGGGGCAACGCCTTTAGCAATCAGCCCCAGCATTTT,CASSLRGNAFSNQPQHF
few,.,TRBV27,TRBJ2-1,TGTGCCAGCAGTTTACTGGGCGCCGGTGTTGGGAGGCATGAGCAGTTCTTC,CASSLLGAGVGRHEQFF
many,TRBD2,TRBV9,TRBJ2-1,TGTGCCAGCAGCGAAAACCAACGGACTAGCGGGAACAATGAGCAGTTCTTC,CASSENQRTSGNNEQFF
many,TRBD2,TRBV4-1,TRBJ2-7,TGCGCCAGCAGCCGCGGGGACTACTCCTACGAGCAGTACTTC,CASSRGDYSYEQYF
.,TRBD1,TRBV30,TRBJ1-1,TGTGCCTGGCGAACCAGGGGGTATGCTTTCTTT,CAWRTRGYAFF
few,TRBD2,TRBV12-3/TRBV12-4,TRBJ2-1,TGTGCCAGCAGGTCCTTTGGGCGGGGGAATGAGCAGTTCTTC,CASRSFGRGNEQFF
few,.,TRBV4-1,TRBJ1-2,TGCGCCAGCAGCCAAGACAGGCCGGGGAACTATGGCTACACCTTC,CASSQDRPGNYGYTF
.,TRBD1,TRBV11-2,TRBJ1-2,TGTGCCAGCAGCTCGCTATTCCGGGACAGGGGCTTGGGCTACACCTTC,CASSSLFRDRGLGYTF
.,.,TRBV6-2/TRBV6-3,TRBJ2-7,TGTGCCAGCAGAACGGGGCACCTCGAGCAGTACTTC,CASRTGHLEQYF
few,.,TRBV4-1,TRBJ2-7,TGCGCCAGCAGCCAAGCCATGGGTCTCGGGGAGCAGTACTTC,CASSQAMGLGEQYF